The rows below give T cell receptor beta chains drawn from one sample of a study of OX40 agonist ivuxolimab in advanced cancers. The data were produced by immunoSEQ multiplex PCR, yet TCRdb's version contains in-frame clones alone and is incomplete. Here the sample spans approximately 50,000 clones, 80% to 85% being singletons. Here the sequenced sample was CD4+ or CD8+ T cells sorted from blood, taken in a trial of the OX40 agonist ivuxolimab. The origin of the receptors is an adult with an advanced solid tumor such as melanoma, head and neck, liver or kidney cancer. CDR3s include the opening cysteine and the closing phenylalanine or tryptophan. Each record gives: J gene, V gene, CDR3 protein.

TRBJ2-7 | TRBV9 | CASSSMGEAQYF
TRBJ1-4 | TRBV28 | CASSSSGLANEKLFF
TRBJ1-1 | TRBV2 | CASIWAGAGTEAFF
TRBJ2-7 | TRBV28 | CASSPYYEQYF
TRBJ1-6 | TRBV19 | CASNRDNSPLHF
TRBJ2-3 | TRBV19 | CASSPRDSYTDTQYF
TRBJ2-1 | TRBV11-2 | CASSLRGFAYNEQFF
TRBJ2-7 | TRBV5-1 | CASSLLGGSSYEQYF
TRBJ1-4 | TRBV30 | CAWSVKGLGEKLFF
TRBJ2-2 | TRBV5-4 | CASSSDRGERVNTGELFF
TRBJ2-7 | TRBV5-3 | CASSLRGLEQYF
TRBJ2-7 | TRBV6-1 | CASRGGQGSYEQYF
TRBJ2-1 | TRBV5-1 | CASSSTGASHNEQFF
TRBJ1-3 | TRBV7-9 | CASSEGQGNTIYF
TRBJ2-5 | TRBV6-5 | CASSWGTGILETQYF
TRBJ2-7 | TRBV21-1 | CAGLFSRQYF
TRBJ1-1 | TRBV29-1 | CSAEGTEAFF
TRBJ2-5 | TRBV2 | CASLGTGGETQYF
TRBJ1-2 | TRBV6-1 | CASTSGQVPGGYTF